Listed below are T cell receptor beta chains from one sample, sequenced in a study of blood T cell repertoires in COVID-19. Some clones are missing from TCRdb's copy, which holds only in-frame ones; the method was immunoSEQ multiplex PCR. Here the sample spans approximately 170,000 clones, 88% being singletons. Material: PBMCs or T cells enriched from blood (not recorded which). The receptor set was obtained from a woman between 18 and 29 years old who had recovered from COVID-19. Each CDR3 is given with its conserved first and last residue. A D gene is named only where the DNA matches it firmly. Size is omitted from some rows. Given values are once, few, many or a class for expanded clones.

TRBV6-5,few,TRBJ2-5,TRBD1,TGTGCCAGCAGTTCAGACAGGGGAGAGACCCAGTACTTC,CASSSDRGETQYF
TRBV14,-,TRBJ2-1,-,TGTGCCAGCAGCCCGAGGCGGAGCTCCTACAATGAGCAGTTCTTC,CASSPRRSSYNEQFF
TRBV21-1,-,TRBJ1-1,-,TGTGCCAGCAGCAAAGGGGAGCTAAGGGGGTCCACTGAAGCTTTCTTT,CASSKGELRGSTEAFF
TRBV2,once,TRBJ2-7,TRBD2,TGTGCCAGCAGTGCGGAGGGAGCGGGGCCCTACGAGCAGTACTTC,CASSAEGAGPYEQYF
TRBV4-1,-,TRBJ1-6,-,TGCGCCAGCAGCCAAGTCGCACAAGTAAATTCACCCCTCCACTTT,CASSQVAQVNSPLHF
TRBV5-1,-,TRBJ1-4,TRBD1,TGCGCCAGCAGCTTGACATGGGCCGGGACAGGGAGTGAAAAACTGTTTTTT,CASSLTWAGTGSEKLFF
TRBV6-4,-,TRBJ2-2,-,TGTGCCAGCAGTGAACAGGGTGACACCGGGGAGCTGTTTTTT,CASSEQGDTGELFF
TRBV19,few,TRBJ1-1,TRBD1,TGTGCCAGTAGTTGGGACAGGGAGCTGAACACTGAAGCTTTCTTT,CASSWDRELNTEAFF
TRBV19,-,TRBJ1-5,TRBD1,TGTGCCAGCAAGGGAATCAACAGGGGCCCGTATAGTAGCAATCAGCCCCAGCATTTT,CASKGINRGPYSSNQPQHF
TRBV11-3,-,TRBJ1-2,-,TGTGCCAGCAGCTTAGGAGGGGGATATGGCTACACCTTC,CASSLGGGYGYTF
TRBV6-5,-,TRBJ2-7,TRBD2,TGTGCCAGCGGTATTAACGGGGGGGGCCCCTACGAGCAGTACTTC,CASGINGGGPYEQYF
TRBV4-1,-,TRBJ1-5,TRBD1,TGCGCCAGCAGCCAAGGACAGGGAGATCAGCCCCAGCATTTT,CASSQGQGDQPQHF
TRBV6-5,few,TRBJ1-1,TRBD1,TGTGCCAGCAGTTACAGGACAGGTCAGAACACTGAAGCTTTCTTT,CASSYRTGQNTEAFF
TRBV21-1,-,TRBJ2-7,-,TGTGCCAGCAGCAAAGCGGGGCGGGGGGAATCATACGAGCAGTACTTC,CASSKAGRGESYEQYF
TRBV19,-,TRBJ2-2,-,TGTGCCAGTTCGACACAGAACACCGGGGAGCTGTTTTTT,CASSTQNTGELFF
TRBV20-1,-,TRBJ2-7,-,TGCAGTGCTAGTGACCCCTCGGGCTACGAGCAGTACTTC,CSASDPSGYEQYF
TRBV6-2/TRBV6-3,-,TRBJ1-2,-,TGTGCCAGCAGTAAAGGGGGATCATACTATGGCTACACCTTC,CASSKGGSYYGYTF
TRBV6-5,-,TRBJ1-2,-,TGTGCCAGCAGTCGACTTAATAACTATGGCTACACCTTC,CASSRLNNYGYTF
TRBV7-2,-,TRBJ2-3,TRBD2,TGTGCCAGCAGCCCGGGACTAGCTTCAGATACGCAGTATTTT,CASSPGLASDTQYF
TRBV5-1,-,TRBJ2-7,TRBD1,TGCGCCAGCAGCTTGGACGCAGGGGGCTATTCCTACGAGCAGTACTTC,CASSLDAGGYSYEQYF
TRBV7-9,-,TRBJ2-7,-,TGTGCCAGCAGTCCCGGCTCAGGTGGCTACGAGCAGTACTTC,CASSPGSGGYEQYF
TRBV9,-,TRBJ2-1,-,TGTGCCAGCAGCCTAGAGGGGGGGCCCTACAATGAGCAGTTCTTC,CASSLEGGPYNEQFF
TRBV10-3,-,TRBJ2-2,TRBD2,TGTGCCATCAGTGAGGGGGCTAGCGGGGGCGACGGGGAGCTGTTTTTT,CAISEGASGGDGELFF
TRBV4-3,-,TRBJ2-1,TRBD2,TGCGCCAGCAGCCAAGTCGGAGTCGGGGGGGGCACCTACAATGAGCAGTTCTTC,CASSQVGVGGGTYNEQFF
TRBV29-1,few,TRBJ2-3,-,TGCAGCGTTGACAGGGGTGGCACAGATACGCAGTATTTT,CSVDRGGTDTQYF
TRBV18,-,TRBJ1-3,-,TGTGCCAGCTCACCTACTTTCGACAGTTCAGGAAACACCATATATTTT,CASSPTFDSSGNTIYF
TRBV4-1,once,TRBJ2-7,-,TGCGCCAGCAGCCCCCTAGCCGGCGAGCAGTACTTC,CASSPLAGEQYF
TRBV7-2,-,TRBJ2-5,TRBD2,TGTGCCAGCAGCCGGACTAGTCAAGAGACCCAGTACTTC,CASSRTSQETQYF
TRBV6-5,-,TRBJ1-4,-,TGTGCCAGCAGTTATACGGGGGTAGCTAATGAAAAACTGTTTTTT,CASSYTGVANEKLFF
TRBV28,-,TRBJ2-7,TRBD2,TGTGCCAGCAGTTGGGCGGGAGAGGATTTCGAGCAGTACTTC,CASSWAGEDFEQYF
TRBV27,-,TRBJ2-7,TRBD2,TGTGCCAGCAGTCCCCCTCCGAAAGGCTCGGGGGGTTACGAGCAGTACTTC,CASSPPPKGSGGYEQYF
TRBV7-2,-,TRBJ2-7,-,TGTGCCAGCAGCTTAGGACTCCACTCCTACGAGCAGTACTTC,CASSLGLHSYEQYF
TRBV27,-,TRBJ2-1,TRBD2,TGTGCCAGCAGTTTAGGGACTAGCGGAAGCTCCTACAATGAGCAGTTCTTC,CASSLGTSGSSYNEQFF
TRBV10-3,-,TRBJ1-2,TRBD1,TGTGCCGTCGGGGACAGCAACTATGGCTACACCTTC,CAVGDSNYGYTF
TRBV15,-,TRBJ2-7,-,TGTGCCACCAGCAGAGATAACAGCTACGAGCAGTACTTC,CATSRDNSYEQYF
TRBV2,-,TRBJ2-1,TRBD1,TGTGCCAGCAGGCAGGGGGTAGGGGATGAGCAGTTCTTC,CASRQGVGDEQFF
TRBV4-3,-,TRBJ2-2,TRBD2,TGCGCCAGCAGCCAGTCGGGGGGGACCTTCACCGGGGAGCTGTTTTTT,CASSQSGGTFTGELFF
TRBV5-6,-,TRBJ1-2,-,TGTGCCAGCAGCTTGTATCTACAGCTCTATGGCTACACCTTC,CASSLYLQLYGYTF
TRBV12-3/TRBV12-4,-,TRBJ1-2,-,TGTGCCAGCAGCAAAGAGGACACCTATGGCTACACCTTC,CASSKEDTYGYTF
TRBV7-2,-,TRBJ2-1,TRBD2,TGTGCCAGCAGCCCGGGGACTAGCGGGAAGTACACCGACAATGAGCAGTTCTTC,CASSPGTSGKYTDNEQFF
TRBV7-9,-,TRBJ2-1,TRBD2,TGTGCCAGCAGCTCATCGGGACTAGTCAATGAGCAGTTCTTC,CASSSSGLVNEQFF
TRBV6-1,-,TRBJ1-3,-,TGTGCCAGCAGTGAAACAGCTGGAAACACCATATATTTT,CASSETAGNTIYF
TRBV19,-,TRBJ1-1,-,TGTGCCAGTAGTTTTCAGGGCGACACTGAAGCTTTCTTT,CASSFQGDTEAFF
TRBV7-8,-,TRBJ2-7,TRBD2,TGTGCCAGCTCCCCCCGGGGGGTCTCCTACGAGCAGTACTTC,CASSPRGVSYEQYF
TRBV2,-,TRBJ2-7,-,TGTGCCAGCAGTGAAGGGTTAACAGGGTCTGAGGCCTACGAGCAGTACTTC,CASSEGLTGSEAYEQYF
TRBV7-9,-,TRBJ1-3,-,TGTGCCAGCAGCTTAGTGGACATTAGAAACACCATATATTTT,CASSLVDIRNTIYF
TRBV7-7,-,TRBJ2-2,TRBD1,TGTGCTAGCAGCATAGGACAGGGGAGAGCCGGGGAGCTGTTTTTT,CASSIGQGRAGELFF
TRBV29-1,-,TRBJ1-3,-,TGCAGCGTTAGACTTCTATTGCAAAGAAACACCATATATTTT,CSVRLLLQRNTIYF
TRBV5-4,-,TRBJ2-7,TRBD1,TGTGCCAGCAGCCCATCAAGGACAGGGGGGACCTACGAGCAGTACTTC,CASSPSRTGGTYEQYF
TRBV27,-,TRBJ2-1,-,TGTGCCAGCAGTTTCGTAGAAAAGTACAATGAGCAGTTCTTC,CASSFVEKYNEQFF
TRBV7-2,-,TRBJ1-5,-,TGTGCCAGCAGCTTGGGCAGTTATAGCAATCAGCCCCAGCATTTT,CASSLGSYSNQPQHF
TRBV10-1,-,TRBJ2-1,-,TGCGCCAGCAGTGACCTGCCCCGCGGGAACTCCTACAATGAGCAGTTCTTC,CASSDLPRGNSYNEQFF